Listed below are T cell receptor beta chains from one sample, sequenced in a study of low-dose radiotherapy and immunotherapy resistance in tumors. TCRdb reprocessed the reads with MiXCR, giving one entry per CDR3 protein. This table holds about 97,000 distinct CDR3 sequences, 20% to 25% found once. Material: PBMCs, obtained after low-dose radiotherapy plus immunotherapy. All receptors derive from a male donor with prostate cancer. The CDR3 runs from the conserved cysteine through the conserved F or W. The order of the fields is clone size, D gene, J gene, V gene, CDR3 DNA, CDR3 protein. A D gene is named only where the DNA matches it firmly. Clone size appears in some rows only: once, few, many, or a class for an expanded clone.

many TRBD2 TRBJ2-1 TRBV20-1 TGCAGTGCGACTAGCGGGGGGGCCTGGGGTTCCTACAATGAGCAGTTCTTC CSATSGGAWGSYNEQFF
NA TRBD1 TRBJ1-2 TRBV7-2 TGTGCCAGCAGAGGCGGGACAGGCGGTCTGTCCTTAACTACCATTTCTAACTATGGCTACACCTTC CASRGGTGGLSLTTISNYGYTF
few NA TRBJ2-3 TRBV10-3 TGTGCCATCAGTGGCCGAGGACAGAGCACAGATACGCAGTATTTT CAISGRGQSTDTQYF
many NA TRBJ1-2 TRBV5-1 TGCGCCAGCAGCTTGAATCCAGGATCGGGCTATGGCTACACCTTC CASSLNPGSGYGYTF
many TRBD2 TRBJ2-3 TRBV4-2 TGTGCCAGCAGCCAAGATCGGGAGGGTTCGGATACGCAGTATTTT CASSQDREGSDTQYF
NA TRBD1 TRBJ1-2 TRBV28 TGTGCCAGCAGTCCCTGGGGACAGGGACGTAACTATGGCTACACCTTC CASSPWGQGRNYGYTF
NA TRBD1 TRBJ2-1 TRBV28 TGTGCCAGCAGTACAGGGGGCCCCTACAATGAGCAGTTCTTC CASSTGGPYNEQFF
many TRBD2 TRBJ2-1 TRBV3-1 TGTGCCAGCAGCCAAGAGGGTGGGACTAGCAGTACCTTC CASSQEGGTSSTF
few NA TRBJ1-1 TRBV4-3 TGCGCCAGCAGCCAAGTCCCCGTAAGTGAAGCTTTCTTT CASSQVPVSEAFF
NA TRBD1 TRBJ1-5 TRBV5-6 TGTGCCAGCAGCTTGGCAGGGGGCCCGAGTCAGCCCCAGCATTTT CASSLAGGPSQPQHF
NA NA TRBJ2-5 TRBV2 TGTGCCAGCAGTGGGACAAAACAAGAGACCCAGTACTTC CASSGTKQETQYF
many NA TRBJ1-4 TRBV7-2 TGTGCCAGCAGCTTAGACCGGGACCGGAATGAAAAACTGTTTTTT CASSLDRDRNEKLFF
many NA TRBJ2-2 TRBV5-6 TGTGCCAGCAGCCCCTCCAGGGTAGTATCCTGGACCGGGGAGCTGTTTTTT CASSPSRVVSWTGELFF
many TRBD1 TRBJ2-5 TRBV7-9 TGTGCCAGCAGCCCTAGGGACAGCCACAACACACAAGAGACCCAGTACTTC CASSPRDSHNTQETQYF
many NA TRBJ1-1 TRBV25-1 TGCGTATGGGCCTGCGGGAAGACAGCGGTTGACACTGAAGCTTTCTTT CVWACGKTAVDTEAFF
many TRBD1 TRBJ1-2 TRBV7-2 TGTGCCAGCAGCCCCGGGCGGGCAGGGGGGGGCTACACCTTC CASSPGRAGGGYTF
many TRBD2 TRBJ2-5 TRBV6-1 TGTGCCAGCAGTGAACTAGCGGGGGAGCAAGAGACCCAGTACTTC CASSELAGEQETQYF
NA NA TRBJ1-4 TRBV2 TGTGCCAGCAGTGAATGGCGGGGGGCTAATGAAAAACTGTTTTTT CASSEWRGANEKLFF
many TRBD2 TRBJ2-7 TRBV2 TGTGCCAGCAGTCCCAGCCCCGTGGTTAGCGGGGCCCTCTCCTACGAGCAGTACTTC CASSPSPVVSGALSYEQYF
many NA TRBJ2-2 TRBV15 TGTGCCACCAGCAGAGATAACACCGGGGAGCTGTTTTTT CATSRDNTGELFF
many NA TRBJ2-7 TRBV12-3/TRBV12-4 TGTGCCAGCAGTAGTTGGGCGACAAGGTACTACGAGCAGTACTTC CASSSWATRYYEQYF
many NA TRBJ2-5 TRBV12-3/TRBV12-4 TGTGCCAGCTCGCGTCAAGAGACCCAGTACTTC CASSRQETQYF
NA NA TRBJ1-2 TRBV11-2 TGTGCCAGCAGCTTAGGCAGGGTCCAAGGCTACACCTTC CASSLGRVQGYTF
NA NA TRBJ2-5 TRBV29-1 TGCAGCGTTAGTGACAGCCAAGAGACCCAGTACTTC CSVSDSQETQYF
many TRBD2 TRBJ2-2 TRBV7-2 TGTGCCAGCAGCTTCGCCGGGGGGGCCGGCGGGGAGCTGTTTTTT CASSFAGGAGGELFF
many NA TRBJ1-5 TRBV30 TGTGCCTGGAGCAGGTATAGCAATCAGCCCCAGCATTTT CAWSRYSNQPQHF
many NA TRBJ2-1 TRBV4-2 TGTGCCAGCAGCCAAGACCCGCTAGCGACTGAGCAGTTCTTC CASSQDPLATEQFF
many TRBD2 TRBJ2-1 TRBV20-1 TGCAGTGCTAGCTCCTCTGGCGGGGGGGGGTATGAGCAGTTCTTC CSASSSGGGGYEQFF
NA TRBD1 TRBJ2-7 TRBV6-1 TGTGCCAGCAGAGGACAGGAGACCTACGAGCAGTACTTC CASRGQETYEQYF
many TRBD1 TRBJ2-3 TRBV12-3/TRBV12-4 TGTGCCAGCAGCCGGAGACCGGGACAGGGGGCATCAGATACGCAGTATTTT CASSRRPGQGASDTQYF
many NA TRBJ1-3 TRBV7-2 TGTGCCAGCAGCTTAGGCCCGAACTCTGGAAACACCATATATTTT CASSLGPNSGNTIYF
many TRBD2 TRBJ2-5 TRBV11-2 TGTGCCAGCAGCTCCCGAGCGGGGGGAGAGACCCAGTACTTC CASSSRAGGETQYF
many NA TRBJ1-1 TRBV7-9 TGTGCCAGCAGCTTCGTCGGACAGAACACTGAAGCTTTCTTT CASSFVGQNTEAFF
many TRBD2 TRBJ2-3 TRBV20-1 TGCAGTGCTACCAGCGGGGGGTGGACAGATACGCAGTATTTT CSATSGGWTDTQYF
many TRBD2 TRBJ2-1 TRBV29-1 TGCAGCGGAGGGCAAGCGGGGGCCGGGAATGAGCAGTTCTTC CSGGQAGAGNEQFF
few TRBD2 TRBJ2-1 TRBV12-3/TRBV12-4 TGTGCCAGCAGTTTAGCAATAGCGGGGGGCTCCTACAATGAGCAGTTCTTC CASSLAIAGGSYNEQFF
many TRBD1 TRBJ2-2 TRBV6-2/TRBV6-3 TGTGCCAGCAGCTGGGACAGTAACACCGGGGAGCTGTTTTTT CASSWDSNTGELFF